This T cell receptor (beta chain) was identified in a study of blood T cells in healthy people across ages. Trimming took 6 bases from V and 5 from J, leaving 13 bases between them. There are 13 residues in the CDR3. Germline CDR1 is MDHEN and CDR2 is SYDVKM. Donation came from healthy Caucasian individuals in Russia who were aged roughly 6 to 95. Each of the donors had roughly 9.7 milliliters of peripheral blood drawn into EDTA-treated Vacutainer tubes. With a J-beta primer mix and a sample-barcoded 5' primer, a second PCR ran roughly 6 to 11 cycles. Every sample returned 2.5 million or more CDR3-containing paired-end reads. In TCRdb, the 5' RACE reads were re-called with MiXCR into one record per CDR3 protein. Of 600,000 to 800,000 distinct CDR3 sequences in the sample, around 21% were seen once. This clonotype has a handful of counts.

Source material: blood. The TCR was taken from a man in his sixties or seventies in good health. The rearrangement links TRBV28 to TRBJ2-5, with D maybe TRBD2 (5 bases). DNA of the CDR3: TGTGCCAGCAGACCGAGGGCCCTGGAGACCCAGTACTTC. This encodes CASRPRALETQYF.